This is a list of T cell receptor beta chains from one sample in a study of shared clonotypes between healthy human individuals. Only in-frame clones appear in the TCRdb table, and some are missing; sequencing was by immunoSEQ multiplex PCR. This table has fewer than 100,000 clones, around two thirds appearing once. Sequenced: memory CD8+ T cells sorted from blood. Source of these receptors: a man aged 25-40 years in good health. The CDR3 runs from the conserved cysteine through the conserved F or W.

>13|TRBV19
CASSIVWNQPQHF
>19|TRBV5-1
CASSLVFTFGASSYNEQFF
>17|TRBV18
CASSPGTTIPSTDTQYF
>14|TRBV5-1
CASSWGTNSYEQYF
>15|TRBV7-9
CASSPRDSTGYGYTF
>18|TRBV9
CASSVGQGQGIIGETQYF
>16|TRBV6-4
CASSPTGGEGANVLTF
>16|TRBV7-9
CASSLGGGLDYNEQFF
>15|TRBV7-6
CASSRTTGAHYEQYF
>11|TRBV29-1
CSVEALGEQYF
>15|TRBV5-6
CASTPGLAFYNEQFF
>15|TRBV5-1
CASSLRTSSQETQYF
>16|TRBV14
CASSQEGGRAYNEQFF
>13|TRBV30
CAWRRTGGTEAFF
>17|TRBV9
CASSAPGKGEFYNEQFF
>15|TRBV4-3
CASSQELGGSSEAFF
>16|TRBV19
CASSTGDESSYNEQFF
>15|TRBV7-9
CASSFTISGGDGYTF
>11|TRBV19
CASSTLYGYTF
>16|TRBV4-1
CASSQVPGALIGELFF
>14|TRBV29-1
CSVVSLTKGVEQFF
>16|TRBV27
CASSLQIAGGPDEQFF
>15|TRBV12-5
CASGVMQGKTYGYTF
>17|TRBV14
CASSQDRPGLRRETQYF
>13|TRBV10-2
CASSRDSYNEQFF
>13|TRBV7-8
CASSLESWETQYF
>13|TRBV27
CASSWVSSYEQYF
>11|TRBV25-1
CASSYHDEQFF
>15|TRBV6-1
CASSEWGQGVNEQYF
>15|TRBV29-1
CSVEDNLGGLYGYTF
>16|TRBV18
CASSPRGGGARYGYTF